This T cell receptor beta chain was identified in a study of cytomegalovirus exposure and HLA in healthy donors (dated by TCRdb to 2016 to 2017). At the level of the whole study: The roughly 650 repertoires of the first cohort and the roughly 110 validation repertoires were produced on the same platform, according to a later analysis. In addition to the first cohort of roughly 670 subjects, a separate validation cohort of 130 or so different subjects was used. The study combined high-throughput TCR immunosequencing, statistical association of individual TCRs with disease status, and machine learning to predict cytomegalovirus infection status. The study was designed to test whether signatures of past pathogen exposure could be identified by cataloging public T cell receptors. The paper as a whole reports these results and caveats: In vitro tests confirmed that a few of the cytomegalovirus-associated TCR beta chains recognize cytomegalovirus antigens. In a later analysis, TCRs clustered in the first cohort were found to also tend to co-occur in the 120 validation repertoires, with approximately 95% of cluster scores above 0. Most TCR sequences were observed very rarely across donors, whereas some public TCRs were present in many individuals. According to the authors, the approach could potentially be generalized to other disease states and immunological phenotypes. In the study, about 150 TCR beta chains were listed as associated with cytomegalovirus. In both the original and validation cohorts, the classifier was reported to diagnose cytomegalovirus status with high specificity and sensitivity. A later analysis had no HLA typing for the validation cohort, so co-occurrence there was scored across all 110 or so repertoires.

The donors were included in the validation cohort of some 110 subjects, a group kept apart from the roughly 670-subject first cohort. The library was generated by the immunoSEQ multiplex PCR assay. As for how the authors treated the data: A statistical classification framework was developed to diagnose cytomegalovirus status using the catalog of TCR beta chain sequences. TCRdb took over this immuneACCESS table, retaining in-frame rearrangements with V and J assigned. Such tables are incomplete; in checked studies, under half of the missing clones stem from an unresolved V gene, and the remainder is unexplained. V, J and clone size are taken as reported in that table, and D and trimming were inferred from the DNA itself. Present in this sample are 200,000 to 250,000 clones, approximately 88% of which were seen just once. Over 12% of the sample is in the top ten clones. To note about this clone: Its antigen target is currently unknown. Per-base quality was not reported, and no clone a single base away is much larger than it.

From a lookup of the germline V gene, CDR1 and CDR2 are ENHRY and SYGVKD. The V end loses 0 bases and the J end loses 4 bases, and a stretch of 15 bases separates them. The CDR3 runs 16 residues from the cysteine to the phenylalanine. The DNA shown is the 48-base CDR3, in frame from base 1. This chain joins TRBV10-3 to TRBJ1-1; the D gene is possibly TRBD1, with 6 bases matching. Sequencing was carried out using PBMCs. This clonotype was sampled from a woman aged 25 to 39 in good health and CMV-seropositive. For the CDR3, the sequence is CAISESRRTERTEAFF. The DNA reads TGTGCCATCAGTGAGTCGCGTCGGACAGAGCGCACTGAAGCTTTCTTT.